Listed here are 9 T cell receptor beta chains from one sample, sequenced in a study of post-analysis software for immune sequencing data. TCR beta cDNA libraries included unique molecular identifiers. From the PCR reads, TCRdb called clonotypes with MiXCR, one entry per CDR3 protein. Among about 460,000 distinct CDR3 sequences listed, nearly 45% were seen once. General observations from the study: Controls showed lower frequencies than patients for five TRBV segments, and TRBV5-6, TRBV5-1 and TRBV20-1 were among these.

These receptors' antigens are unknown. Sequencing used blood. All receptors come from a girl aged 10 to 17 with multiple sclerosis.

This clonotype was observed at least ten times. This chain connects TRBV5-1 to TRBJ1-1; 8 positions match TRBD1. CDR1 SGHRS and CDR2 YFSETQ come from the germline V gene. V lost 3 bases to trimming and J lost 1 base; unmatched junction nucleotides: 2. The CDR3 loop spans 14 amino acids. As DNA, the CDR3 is TGCGCCAGCAGCTCTGGGACAGGGAACACTGAAGCTTTCTTT. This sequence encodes CASSSGTGNTEAFF.

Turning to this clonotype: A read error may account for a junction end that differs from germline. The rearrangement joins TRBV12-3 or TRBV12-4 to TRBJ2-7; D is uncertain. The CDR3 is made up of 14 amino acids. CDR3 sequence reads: CVSSPNPYGYEQYF. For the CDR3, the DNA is TGTGTCAGCAGCCCGAATCCGTACGGCTACGAGCAGTACTTC.

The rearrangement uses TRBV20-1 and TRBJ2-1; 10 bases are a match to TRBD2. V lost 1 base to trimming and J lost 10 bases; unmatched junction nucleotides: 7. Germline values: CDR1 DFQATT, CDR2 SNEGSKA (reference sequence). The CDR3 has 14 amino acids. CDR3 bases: TGCAGTGCTAGAGCCCCTACTAGCGGGGAAGAGCAGTTCTTC. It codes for CSARAPTSGEEQFF.

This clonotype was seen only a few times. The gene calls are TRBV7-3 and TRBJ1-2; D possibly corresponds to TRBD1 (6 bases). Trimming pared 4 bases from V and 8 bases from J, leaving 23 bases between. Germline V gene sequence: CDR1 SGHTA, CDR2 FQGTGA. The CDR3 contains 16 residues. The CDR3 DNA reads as TGTGCCAGCAGCTCCAACCACCGAGGGGCGGGGGGCGGCTACACCTTC. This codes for CASSSNHRGAGGGYTF.

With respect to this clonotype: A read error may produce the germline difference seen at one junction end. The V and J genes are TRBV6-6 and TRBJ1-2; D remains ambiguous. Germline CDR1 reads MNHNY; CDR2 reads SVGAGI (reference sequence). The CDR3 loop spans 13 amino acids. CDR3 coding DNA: TGTGCCAGCAGTTACTCGAGTTGGGATGGCCACACCTTC. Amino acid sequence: CASSYSSWDGHTF.

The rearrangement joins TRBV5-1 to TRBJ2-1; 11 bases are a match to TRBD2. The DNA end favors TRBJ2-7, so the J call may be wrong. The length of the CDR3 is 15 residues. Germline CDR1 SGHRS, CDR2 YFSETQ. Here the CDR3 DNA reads TGCGCCAGCAGTACTAGCGGGAGCTCCTACAATGAGCAGTACTTC. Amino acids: CASSTSGSSYNEQYF.

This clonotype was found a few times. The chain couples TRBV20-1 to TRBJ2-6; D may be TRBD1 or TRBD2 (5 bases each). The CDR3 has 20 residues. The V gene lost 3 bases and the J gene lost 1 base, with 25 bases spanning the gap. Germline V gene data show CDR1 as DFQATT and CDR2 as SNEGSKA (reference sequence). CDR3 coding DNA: TGCAGTGCTAGTGGGACGAATTTAAAGCTGACCATTTCTGGGGCCAACGTCCTGACTTTC. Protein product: CSASGTNLKLTISGANVLTF.

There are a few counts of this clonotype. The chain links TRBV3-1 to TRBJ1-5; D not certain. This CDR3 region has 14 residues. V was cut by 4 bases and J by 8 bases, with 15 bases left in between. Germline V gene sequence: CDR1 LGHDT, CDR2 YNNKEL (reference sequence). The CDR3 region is CASSLKGGFKPQHF. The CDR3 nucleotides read TGTGCCAGCAGCCTCAAGGGTGGGTTTAAGCCCCAGCATTTT.

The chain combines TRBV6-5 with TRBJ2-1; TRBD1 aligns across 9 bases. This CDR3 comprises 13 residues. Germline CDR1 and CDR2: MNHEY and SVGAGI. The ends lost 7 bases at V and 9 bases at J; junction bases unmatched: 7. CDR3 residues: CASTLTGGGEQFF. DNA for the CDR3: TGTGCCAGCACCCTAACAGGGGGCGGTGAGCAGTTCTTC.